The present entry profiles one TCR beta chain with its context. Its antigen is not identified. The data are from a study of T cell responses to AZD1222 COVID-19 vaccine. Turning to the study itself: Second-dose groups at about 4 or about 12 weeks were pooled. Whole-study findings and limits: Females outnumbered males among donors, who were mostly white British; clonal diversity was possibly underestimated. It was only a handful of AZD1222 recipients who were seropositive at baseline. Of spike-specific TCRs, nearly half reportedly target regions left unmutated in variants.

Libraries were prepared by immunoSEQ multiplex PCR; TCRdb keeps only in-frame clonotypes and omits some of them. Of under 95,000 clones listed, 89% are singletons. This TCR was sampled from an adult in good health. Source: peripheral blood, taken on day 0 of AZD1222 vaccination.

CDR3 in amino acids: CASSQGQLHQYF. CDR3 nucleotides: TGTGCCAGCAGCCAAGGACAACTCCACCAGTACTTC. The chain couples TRBV3-1 (or the pseudogene TRBV3-2) to TRBJ2-7, with unresolved D. V shed 1 base and J shed 10 bases, with 11 bases lying between them. This CDR3 has 12 residues. Germline V gene data show CDR1 as LGHDT and CDR2 as YNNKEL (reference sequence).